The 21 T cell receptor beta chains given below trace back to one sample, sequenced in a study of T cells expressing NK-cell markers. TCRdb re-called the 5' RACE reads; one entry per CDR3 protein, DNA not given. The sample's table shows 400,000 to 450,000 distinct CDR3 sequences. Sequences were obtained from blood T cells: a sorted CD56 or NKG2C T cell subset, CD4+ or CD8+ T cells, or bulk PBMC T cells (not recorded which). The source is a woman aged 18 to 75 in good health.

The chain has TRBV21-1 and TRBJ2-1; TCRdb calls TRBD1, which cannot be checked without DNA. TRBV21-1 corresponds to a pseudogene. This CDR3 has 19 residues. CDR3 protein: CASSKWGCKAGADYNEQFF.

V and J are TRBV15 and TRBJ1-5; there is no DNA to check the TCRdb D call of TRBD1. The CDR3 is 16 residues long. Germline V gene sequence: CDR1 LNHNV, CDR2 YYDKDF (reference sequence). CDR3: CATSRDQTGGNQPQHF.

This chain joins TRBV28 and TRBJ2-3; TCRdb picks TRBD2, but there is no DNA to check that call. CDR1 is MDHEN, CDR2 SYDVKM, per germline. This CDR3 comprises 16 residues. The CDR3 protein is CASKSPKGSLTDTQYF. Based on the CDR3 plus reference TRBV28 and TRBJ2-3, the full variable domain is DVKVTQSSRYLVKRTGEKVFLECVQDMDHENMFWYRQDPGLGLRLIYFSYDVKMKEKGDIPEGYSVSREKKERFSLILESASTNQTSMYLCASKSPKGSLTDTQYFGPGTRLTVL.

This chain joins TRBV29-1 and TRBJ2-1; TCRdb calls TRBD2, which cannot be checked without DNA. The CDR3 loop spans 17 amino acids. Germline-derived CDR1 and CDR2 are SQVTM and ANQGSEA. This CDR3 is CSVEGQGGFRSYNEQFF.

The genes are TRBV20-1 and TRBJ1-6; TCRdb proposes TRBD1, but this gene call is untestable without DNA. The CDR3 contains 16 residues. Germline CDR1 DFQATT, CDR2 SNEGSKA (reference sequence). The CDR3 spells CSARAFPDRDNSPLHF.

V and J are TRBV5-1 and TRBJ2-4; TCRdb lists TRBD1, though no DNA is available to test this call. Germline V gene lookup returns CDR1 SGHRS and CDR2 YFSETQ. CDR3 size: 13 residues. CDR3 region: CASSWTGRDIQYF.

The gene calls are TRBV7-2 and TRBJ2-3. There are 13 residues in the CDR3. Germline V gives CDR1 SGHTA, CDR2 FQGNSA. CDR3 loop: CASTGYPQITQYF.

V and J are TRBV12-3 or TRBV12-4 and TRBJ1-1. CDR3 length: 12 residues. The CDR3 here is CASSWENTEAFF.

The chain joins TRBV20-1 to TRBJ2-3; TCRdb calls TRBD1, which cannot be checked without DNA. CDR3 length equals 15 residues. Per the germline V gene, CDR1 is DFQATT and CDR2 is SNEGSKA (reference sequence). The CDR3 here is CSATPGQGRADTQYF.

The chain carries TRBV30 and TRBJ2-1; lacking DNA, the TRBD1 call made by TCRdb goes unchecked. From germline, CDR1 is GTSNPN and CDR2 SVGIG (reference sequence). CDR3 size: 12 residues. CDR3 protein: CAWTRVFGEQFF.

This sequence joins TRBV5-1 and TRBJ2-5. CDR1 is SGHRS and CDR2 is YFSETQ in the germline V gene. The CDR3 has 15 residues. Here the CDR3 reads CASSLALASQETQYF.

The chain links TRBV15 to TRBJ2-2. The CDR3 has 16 residues. Germline V gene data show CDR1 as LNHNV and CDR2 as YYDKDF (reference sequence). The CDR3 is CATSRDRSANTGELFF.

The genes are TRBV20-1 and TRBJ2-2; TCRdb calls TRBD1, which cannot be checked without DNA. The CDR3 runs to 13 residues. CDR1 and CDR2 (germline): DFQATT, SNEGSKA (reference sequence). CDR3 amino acids: CSARDRVTGELFF.

This chain links TRBV5-1 with TRBJ2-1; with no DNA, the TCRdb D assignment of TRBD1 cannot be verified. This CDR3 has 16 amino acids. Germline values: CDR1 SGHRS, CDR2 YFSETQ. CDR3 sequence: CASSLAPGTQYNEQFF. The whole variable domain, remainder taken from reference TRBV5-1 and TRBJ2-1, is KAGVTQTPRYLIKTRGQQVTLSCSPISGHRSVSWYQQTPGQGLQFLFEYFSETQRNKGNFPGRFSGRQFSNSRSEMNVSTLELGDSALYLCASSLAPGTQYNEQFFGPGTRLTVL.

The chain joins TRBV18 to TRBJ2-5. Germline loops: CDR1 KGHSH, CDR2 LQKENI. The CDR3 extends over 14 amino acids. The chain's CDR3 is CASSPREKKETQYF.

The gene calls are TRBV11-2 and TRBJ2-5; TCRdb outputs TRBD2, but without DNA this stays unchecked. The CDR3 sequence is 15 residues long. Germline V gene sequence: CDR1 SGHAT, CDR2 FQNNGV. The CDR3 sequence: CASSLGPDNSETQYF.

The chain uses TRBV24-1 and TRBJ2-3; TCRdb gives TRBD1 as the D gene, but with no DNA this cannot be confirmed. The V gene's germline CDR1 is KGHDR and CDR2 SFDVKD. This CDR3 contains 13 residues. The CDR3 spells CATSDWAGDTQYF.

V is TRBV19 and J is TRBJ2-1; TCRdb gives TRBD2 as the D gene, but with no DNA this cannot be confirmed. The germline CDR1 and CDR2 sequences are LNHDA and SQIVND (reference sequence). This CDR3 is 15 amino acids long. CDR3 sequence: CASSAASGGAIEQFF.

This chain connects TRBV7-6 to TRBJ1-2; TCRdb's assignment of TRBD1 cannot be checked, as there is no DNA. Per germline, CDR1 SGHVS and CDR2 FNYEAQ. The CDR3 is made up of 16 amino acids. The CDR3 spells CASSPGGTGDQYGYTF. Full variable domain (remainder filled in from reference TRBV7-6 and TRBJ1-2): GAGVSQSPRYKVTKRGQDVALRCDPISGHVSLYWYRQALGQGPEFLTYFNYEAQQDKSGLPNDRFSAERPEGSISTLTIQRTEQRDSAMYRCASSPGGTGDQYGYTFGSGTRLTVV.

The chain recombines TRBV18 with TRBJ2-7; as DNA is missing, the TRBD1 call by TCRdb cannot be tested. This CDR3 is built from 13 residues. CDR1 and CDR2 from the germline V gene are KGHSH and LQKENI. This chain's CDR3 is CASSRDRGREQYF. Filled out from reference TRBV18 and TRBJ2-7, the complete variable domain reads NAGVMQNPRHLVRRRGQEARLRCSPMKGHSHVYWYRQLPEEGLKFMVYLQKENIIDESGMPKERFSAEFPKEGPSILRIQQVVRGDSAAYFCASSRDRGREQYFGPGTRLTVT.

The chain couples TRBV5-1 to TRBJ2-2. This CDR3 comprises 14 residues. Germline V gene sequence: CDR1 SGHRS, CDR2 YFSETQ. The CDR3 reads CASSLGPTAGELFF.